A single sample gave rise to the 25 T cell receptor beta chains below, sequenced in a study of T cells in Graves' hyperthyroidism and ophthalmopathy. Using RNA transcripts as the source, TCR beta CDR3 regions were amplified. HTBI primers were employed in a first-round RT-PCR of the TCR CDR3. TCRdb called the multiplex PCR reads again in MiXCR, with one record for every CDR3 protein. The repertoire has about 400,000 distinct CDR3 sequences, 15% to 17% of them found once; the top ten carry about 7.7%. The sample consisted of blood. The origin of the receptors is a woman in her late teens or twenties with Graves' hyperthyroidism.

The gene calls are TRBV4-1 and TRBJ2-3; 12 bases map to TRBD2. V shed 1 base, J shed 4 bases, and the junction held 3 bases outside the gene matches. The CDR3 is made up of 16 amino acids. The germline V gene has CDR1 MGHRA and CDR2 YSYEKL. The CDR3 sequence is CASSQGLAGEADTQYF. For the CDR3, the DNA is TGCGCCAGCAGCCAAGGACTAGCGGGGGAAGCAGATACGCAGTATTTT.

This clonotype was seen many times. The J gene is TRBJ2-7, the V gene TRBV12-3 or TRBV12-4, with 7 bases that match TRBD2. The CDR3 is made up of 14 amino acids. V lost 6 bases and J lost 10; bases outside the gene matches: 15. The CDR3 DNA reads TGTGCCAGCAGCACAGTAGGCGGGAGAGGTCGACAGTACTTC. This encodes CASSTVGGRGRQYF.

This clonotype was recorded at least ten times. The rearrangement joins TRBV24-1 to TRBJ2-1, with 8 bases matching TRBD2. In germline, CDR1 is KGHDR, CDR2 SFDVKD. J was trimmed by 0 bases and V by 2 bases; bases with no gene match: 5. The CDR3 runs 17 residues. This chain's CDR3 is CATSDSRLATSYNEQFF. The CDR3 DNA is TGTGCCACCAGTGATTCGAGACTAGCGACCTCCTACAATGAGCAGTTCTTC.

Many counts were recorded for this clonotype. The rearrangement joins TRBV6-1 to TRBJ1-6; 9 bases are a match to TRBD1. This CDR3 has 14 amino acids. V trimming: 4 bases; J trimming: 5 bases; junction bases outside the gene matches: 0. Germline-derived CDR1 and CDR2 are MNHNS and SASEGT. CDR3 nucleotide sequence: TGTGCCAGCAGTGGGACAGGGGATAATTCACCCCTCCACTTT. Translating gives CASSGTGDNSPLHF.

Ten or more counts support this clonotype. This chain uses TRBV6-1 with TRBJ1-4, with D hard to call. This CDR3 contains 13 residues. Looked up from germline, CDR1 is MNHNS and CDR2 is SASEGT. V was cut by 8 bases and J by 2 bases, with 9 bases left in between. The CDR3 coding sequence is TGTGCCAGCGGCGGGCGTACTAATGAAAAACTGTTTTTT. Its translation: CASGGRTNEKLFF.

In this sample, this clonotype turned up many times. The chain couples TRBV6-1 to TRBJ1-5; no clear D. The CDR3 consists of 15 residues. V was trimmed by 4 bases and J by 1 base, leaving 11 bases between them. From germline, CDR1 is MNHNS and CDR2 SASEGT. The CDR3 sequence: CASSGAKGSNQPQHF. In DNA form, the CDR3 reads TGTGCCAGCAGTGGGGCCAAAGGGAGCAATCAGCCCCAGCATTTT.

This clonotype showed up many times. This chain joins TRBV6-1 and TRBJ2-2, with a tentative D call TRBD1 (6 bases). V dropped 4 bases and J dropped 7 bases, with 13 bases sitting between them. The CDR3 extends over 14 amino acids. Germline V gene data show CDR1 as MNHNS and CDR2 as SASEGT. CDR3 coding DNA: TGTGCCAGCAGTGCACAGGGAAGCGGCGGGGAGCTGTTTTTT. It codes for CASSAQGSGGELFF.

There are a few counts of this clonotype. The V gene is TRBV12-3 or TRBV12-4, the J gene TRBJ2-3; 12 bases line up with TRBD2. The CDR3 sequence is 17 residues long. J lost 10 bases, V lost 6 bases, and 17 bases had no gene match. As DNA, the CDR3 is TGTGCCAGCAGCAGCAAGCCCCGACTAGCGGGAGTGAATGCGCAGTATTTT. Encoded protein: CASSSKPRLAGVNAQYF.

There are many counts of this clonotype. The chain combines TRBV5-6 with TRBJ2-3, with 9 bases matching TRBD1. Germline V gene sequence: CDR1 SGHDT, CDR2 YYEEEE. This CDR3 is 13 amino acids long. The trim removed 7 bases at V and 4 bases at J, leaving 4 bases unmatched. The DNA for the CDR3 is TGTGCCAGCCTTACAGGGGGCGCAGATACGCAGTATTTT. Protein: CASLTGGADTQYF.

This clonotype was found a few times. At one end the junction does not follow the germline gene, possibly because of a read error. CDR3 DNA sequence: TGTGCCAGCAGCCTAGCCCCTAATTACGATAGGGAGCAGTACTTC. It translates to CASSLAPNYDREQYF. The V and J genes are TRBV7-9 and TRBJ2-7; possibly TRBD2 for D (5 bases). CDR3 length: 15 residues. Germline loops: CDR1 SEHNR, CDR2 FQNEAQ (reference sequence).

This clonotype has more than one count but fewer than ten. This rearrangement joins TRBV12-3 or TRBV12-4 to TRBJ2-5, with 7 bases matching TRBD2. Germline trimming cut 2 bases from V and 5 bases from J; bases unmatched to any gene: 5. The CDR3 covers 14 residues. The CDR3 sequence is CASSLRQGGETQYF. CDR3 coding DNA: TGTGCCAGCAGTTTAAGGCAGGGAGGGGAGACCCAGTACTTC.

This clonotype occurred many times. The chain couples TRBV2 to TRBJ1-1; D may be TRBD1 (5 bases). Trimming took off 5 bases at V and 11 bases at J, with 15 bases between the two ends. The CDR3 covers 12 residues. The V gene's germline CDR1 is SNHLY and CDR2 FYNNEI. CDR3 amino acids: CASSLAGGRAFF. CDR3 sequence (DNA): TGTGCCAGCAGTTTAGCGGGGGGTCGGGCTTTCTTT.

The chain employs TRBV9 and TRBJ1-4; D remains ambiguous. V was clipped by 5 bases and J by 0 bases, with 11 bases between them. The germline CDR1 and CDR2 sequences are SGDLS and YYNGEE. This CDR3 is 15 amino acids long. The CDR3 region has the DNA TGTGCCAGCAGTGCGCGGGCCGCAACTAATGAAAAACTGTTTTTT. Its translation: CASSARAATNEKLFF.

This clonotype came up many times. In DNA, the CDR3 is TGCAGTGCTAGTTGGTCGGGGAACACTGAAGCTTTCTTT. The encoded protein is CSASWSGNTEAFF. The chain joins TRBV20-1 to TRBJ1-1; D is uncertain. The germline V gene has CDR1 DFQATT and CDR2 SNEGSKA (reference sequence). The CDR3 has 13 residues. V shed 3 bases and J shed 1 base, with 9 bases lying between them.

This clonotype occurred many times. The chain has TRBV7-8 and TRBJ2-7; D is ambiguous. V shed 8 bases and J shed 3 bases, with 14 bases lying between them. The CDR3 spans 13 residues. The germline V gene has CDR1 SGHVS and CDR2 FQNEAQ. The CDR3 DNA is TGTGCCAGCGTCGGCAGGCCGAACTACGAGCAGTACTTC. As protein: CASVGRPNYEQYF.

A remark on this clonotype: A read error is possible here, since a much larger clone lies one base away. This chain links TRBV29-1 with TRBJ2-1; 15 bases map to TRBD2. The CDR3 extends over 16 amino acids. CDR1 SQVTM and CDR2 ANQGSEA come from the germline V gene. V dropped 0 bases and J dropped 8; count of bases not matched to a gene: 5. The CDR3 DNA follows: TGCAGCGTTGAAGATCGGACTAGCGGGGGGGCGGATGAGCAGTTCTTC. Translation gives CSVEDRTSGGADEQFF.

This clonotype was counted ten times or more. This chain joins TRBV5-1 and TRBJ2-1, with D hard to call. This CDR3 has 13 residues. From germline, CDR1 is SGHRS and CDR2 YFSETQ. Trimming cost V 4 bases and J 12 bases, with 17 bases left between them. CDR3 DNA: TGCGCCAGCAGCCCGGCCACAATAAACGGGCAGTTCTTC. It yields the protein CASSPATINGQFF.

Ten or more counts support this clonotype. The chain is built from TRBV12-5 and TRBJ2-1; a weak D match, TRBD2 (5 bases). CDR1 is LGHNT and CDR2 is FRNRAP in the germline V gene. Trimming took off 7 bases at V and 0 bases at J, with 25 bases between the two ends. This CDR3 has 19 amino acids. DNA of the CDR3: TGTGCTAGTGTCCGTGGCGGGTCCTCTGCACCAAGCTCCTACAATGAGCAGTTCTTC. It encodes CASVRGGSSAPSSYNEQFF.

This clonotype was detected only a few times. The genes are TRBV20-1 and TRBJ2-2; no clear D gene. The length of the CDR3 is 14 residues. In germline, CDR1 is DFQATT, CDR2 SNEGSKA (reference sequence). Deletions cut 2 bases from V and 1 base from J, with 8 bases between. DNA of the CDR3: TGCAGTGCTAGACCCTCAGAGAACACCGGGGAGCTGTTTTTT. Translated: CSARPSENTGELFF.

This clonotype was seen repeatedly, ten times or more. The chain has TRBV6-1 and TRBJ2-3; D not resolved. This CDR3 contains 13 residues. From germline, CDR1 is MNHNS and CDR2 SASEGT. Trimming shortened V by 7 bases and J by 2 bases, and 10 bases separated the two germline ends. The CDR3 DNA sequence: TGTGCCAGCAAAAGGGTCTTCACAGATACGCAGTATTTT. Translating it yields CASKRVFTDTQYF.

This clonotype was found many times. The rearrangement links TRBV20-1 to TRBJ2-1; the D gene is possibly TRBD1 (6 bases). This CDR3 region has 15 residues. Germline values: CDR1 DFQATT, CDR2 SNEGSKA (reference sequence). V shed 5 bases and J shed 4 bases, with 18 bases lying between them. The CDR3 region is CSAGQDRPRYNEQFF. The CDR3 bases are TGCAGTGCTGGTCAGGACAGACCGAGATACAATGAGCAGTTCTTC.

This clonotype was picked up one time. The chain couples TRBV20-1 to TRBJ2-1; TRBD2 aligns across 12 bases. CDR3 length: 19 residues. V lost 1 base, J lost 0 bases, and 10 bases stayed unmatched. Germline values: CDR1 DFQATT, CDR2 SNEGSKA (reference sequence). CDR3 protein: CSARVLASGRALSYNEQFF. The CDR3 nucleotides read TGCAGTGCTAGAGTGTTGGCTAGCGGGAGGGCGCTCTCCTACAATGAGCAGTTCTTC.

This clonotype has ten or more counts. The J gene is TRBJ2-1, the V gene TRBV2; D is unclear. Germline V gene lookup returns CDR1 SNHLY and CDR2 FYNNEI. The V and J ends lost 6 bases and 5 bases respectively, with 11 bases between them. The CDR3 has 13 residues. The CDR3 is CASRKGLDNEQFF. CDR3 in DNA: TGTGCCAGCAGGAAAGGGTTGGACAATGAGCAGTTCTTC.

Details on this clonotype: This may stem from a read error, because a much larger clone lies one nucleotide away. The chain carries TRBV27 and TRBJ2-1; 12 bases line up with TRBD2. CDR1 is MNHEY, CDR2 SMNVEV, per germline (reference sequence). V lost 5 bases and J lost 2; bases outside the gene matches: 16. The CDR3 contains 20 residues. The CDR3 here is CASSDSSYSLAGGPYNEQFF. The CDR3 DNA sequence: TGTGCCAGCAGTGATTCGTCTTACTCACTAGCGGGAGGACCCTACAATGAGCAGTTCTTC.

V gene TRBV9 combines with J gene TRBJ2-1, with TRBD2 matching 9 bases. The V gene end was trimmed by 4 bases and the J gene end by 3 bases; junction bases not matched to a gene: 5. The germline gives CDR1 SGDLS, CDR2 YYNGEE. CDR3 length equals 15 residues. The CDR3 is CASSPYSGGYNEQFF. The DNA for the CDR3 is TGTGCCAGCAGCCCATATAGCGGGGGCTACAATGAGCAGTTCTTC.